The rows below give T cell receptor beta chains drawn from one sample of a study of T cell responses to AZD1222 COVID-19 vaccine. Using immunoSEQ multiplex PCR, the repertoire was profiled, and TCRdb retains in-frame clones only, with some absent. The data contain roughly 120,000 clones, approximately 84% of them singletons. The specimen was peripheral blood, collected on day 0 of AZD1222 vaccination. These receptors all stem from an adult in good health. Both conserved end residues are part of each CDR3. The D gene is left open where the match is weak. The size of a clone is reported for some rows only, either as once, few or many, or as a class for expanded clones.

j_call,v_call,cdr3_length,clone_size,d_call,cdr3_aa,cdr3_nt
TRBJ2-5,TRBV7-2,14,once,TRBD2,CASSSSGSGETQYF,TGTGCCAGCAGCTCGAGCGGGAGTGGGGAGACCCAGTACTTC
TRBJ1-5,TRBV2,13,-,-,CASSRSVDQPQHF,TGTGCCAGCAGTAGGTCAGTCGATCAGCCCCAGCATTTT
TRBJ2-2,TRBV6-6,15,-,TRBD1,CASSKGQGANGELFF,TGTGCCAGCAGTAAGGGACAGGGGGCGAACGGGGAGCTGTTTTTT
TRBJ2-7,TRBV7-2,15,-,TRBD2,CASSPPKAGGVEQYF,TGTGCCAGCAGCCCCCCTAAAGCGGGAGGGGTCGAGCAGTACTTC
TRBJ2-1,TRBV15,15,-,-,CATSNDRRSYNEQFF,TGTGCCACCAGCAATGACAGGCGCTCCTACAATGAGCAGTTCTTC
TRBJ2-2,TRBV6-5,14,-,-,CASIGSGNTGELFF,TGTGCCAGCATCGGTAGCGGGAACACCGGGGAGCTGTTTTTT
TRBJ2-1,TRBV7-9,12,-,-,CASSFSFNEQFF,TGTGCCAGCAGCTTCTCCTTCAATGAGCAGTTCTTC
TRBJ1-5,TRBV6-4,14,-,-,CASSDQGGRQPQHF,TGTGCCAGCAGTGATCAAGGGGGGAGACAGCCCCAGCATTTT
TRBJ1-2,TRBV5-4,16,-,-,CASTGALTVAGYGYTF,TGTGCCAGCACTGGAGCGTTGACTGTCGCAGGGTATGGCTACACCTTC
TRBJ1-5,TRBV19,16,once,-,CASSTVGAAGNQPQHF,TGTGCCAGTAGTACAGTGGGGGCAGCCGGCAATCAGCCCCAGCATTTT
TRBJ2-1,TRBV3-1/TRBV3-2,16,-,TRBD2,CASSQDLVAGRGEQFF,TGTGCCAGCAGCCAAGATTTAGTAGCGGGGCGAGGTGAGCAGTTCTTC
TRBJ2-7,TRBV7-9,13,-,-,CASSFGFSYEQYF,TGTGCCAGCAGCTTCGGGTTTTCCTACGAGCAGTACTTC
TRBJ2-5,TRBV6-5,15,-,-,CASSYGGAVQETQYF,TGTGCCAGCAGTTACGGGGGGGCCGTACAAGAGACCCAGTACTTC
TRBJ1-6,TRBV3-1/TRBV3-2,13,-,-,CASSQVKNSPLHF,TGTGCCAGCAGCCAAGTCAAGAATTCACCCCTCCACTTT
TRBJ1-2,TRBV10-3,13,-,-,CAIRQAPNYGYTF,TGTGCCATCAGACAAGCTCCTAACTATGGCTACACCTTC
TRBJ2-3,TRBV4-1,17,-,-,CASSQDEAGTSTDTQYF,TGCGCCAGCAGCCAAGATGAAGCGGGTACTAGCACAGATACGCAGTATTTT
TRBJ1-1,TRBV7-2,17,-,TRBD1,CASSLGQGRTPYTEAFF,TGTGCCAGCAGCTTAGGACAGGGCCGGACCCCGTACACTGAAGCTTTCTTT
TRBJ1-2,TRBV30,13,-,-,CAWVGGVNYGYTF,TGTGCCTGGGTTGGGGGGGTGAACTATGGCTACACCTTC
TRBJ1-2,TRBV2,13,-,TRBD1,CASRTGGGYGYTF,TGTGCCAGCAGGACAGGGGGGGGCTATGGCTACACCTTC
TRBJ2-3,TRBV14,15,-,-,CASSQELVSTDTQYF,TGTGCCAGCAGCCAAGAATTGGTGAGCACAGATACGCAGTATTTT
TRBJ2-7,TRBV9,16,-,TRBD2,CASSVGGLAGDREQYF,TGTGCCAGCAGCGTAGGTGGACTAGCGGGAGATCGCGAGCAGTACTTC
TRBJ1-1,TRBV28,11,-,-,CASSEGTEAFF,TGTGCCAGCAGTGAGGGCACTGAAGCTTTCTTT
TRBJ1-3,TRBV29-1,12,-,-,CSVGGVGNTIYF,TGCAGCGTTGGCGGGGTTGGAAACACCATATATTTT
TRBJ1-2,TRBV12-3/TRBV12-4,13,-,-,CASSFEANYGYTF,TGTGCCAGCAGTTTCGAAGCTAACTATGGCTACACCTTC
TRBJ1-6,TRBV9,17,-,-,CASSGGVPGRDNSPLHF,TGTGCCAGCAGCGGCGGAGTTCCGGGACGGGATAATTCACCCCTCCACTTT
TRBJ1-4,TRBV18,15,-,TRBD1,CASSPLRTGQEKLFF,TGTGCCAGCTCACCCCTAAGGACAGGGCAGGAAAAACTGTTTTTT
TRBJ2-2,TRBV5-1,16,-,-,CASSLIGVTNTGELFF,TGCGCCAGCAGCTTGATAGGGGTAACTAACACCGGGGAGCTGTTTTTT
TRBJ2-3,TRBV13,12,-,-,CASSEVTDTQYF,TGTGCCAGCAGCGAAGTGACGGATACGCAGTATTTT
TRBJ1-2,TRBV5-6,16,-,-,CASSLAKTAYNYGYTF,TGTGCCAGCAGCTTGGCCAAAACGGCCTATAACTATGGCTACACCTTC
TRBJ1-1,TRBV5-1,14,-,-,CASSLLGVGTEAFF,TGCGCCAGCAGCTTGCTCGGGGTGGGGACTGAAGCTTTCTTT
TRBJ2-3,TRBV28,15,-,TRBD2,CASSFSGRGTDTQYF,TGTGCCAGCAGTTTCTCCGGGAGGGGCACAGATACGCAGTATTTT
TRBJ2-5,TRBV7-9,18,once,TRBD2,CASSLAMGGLAPQETQYF,TGTGCCAGCAGCTTAGCGATGGGGGGACTAGCGCCCCAAGAGACCCAGTACTTC
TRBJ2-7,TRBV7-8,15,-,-,CASSLAIRASNEQYF,TGTGCCAGCAGCTTAGCGATTCGGGCTAGCAACGAGCAGTACTTC
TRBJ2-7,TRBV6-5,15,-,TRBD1,CASSLRDSPSYEQYF,TGTGCCAGTTCCCTTAGGGACAGTCCTTCCTACGAGCAGTACTTC
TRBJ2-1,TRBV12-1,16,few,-,CASSFALAGEVDEQFF,TGTGCCAGCAGCTTTGCTCTAGCGGGAGAAGTGGATGAGCAGTTCTTC
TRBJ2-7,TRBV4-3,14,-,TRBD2,CASSQGTSAHEQYF,TGCGCCAGCAGCCAAGGGACTAGCGCCCACGAGCAGTACTTC
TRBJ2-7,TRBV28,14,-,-,CASSTPGLLYEQYF,TGTGCCAGCTCCACTCCGGGACTCCTTTACGAGCAGTACTTC
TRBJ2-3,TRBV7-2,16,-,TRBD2,CASSLGLAGGTDTQYF,TGTGCCAGCAGCTTAGGGCTAGCGGGGGGCACAGATACGCAGTATTTT
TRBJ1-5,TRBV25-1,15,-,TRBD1,CASSDGQGRGQPQHF,TGTGCCAGCAGTGATGGACAGGGCAGGGGGCAGCCCCAGCATTTT
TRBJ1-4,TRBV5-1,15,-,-,CASSLKVDPNEKLFF,TGCGCCAGCAGCTTGAAGGTAGACCCTAATGAAAAACTGTTTTTT
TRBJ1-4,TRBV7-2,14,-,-,CASSSVGGREKLFF,TGTGCCAGCAGTTCCGTCGGGGGTCGTGAAAAACTGTTTTTT
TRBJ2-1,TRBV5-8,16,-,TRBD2,CASSLGLAGPYNEQFF,TGTGCCAGCAGCTTGGGACTAGCGGGCCCCTACAATGAGCAGTTCTTC
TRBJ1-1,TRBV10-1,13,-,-,CASSPTRNTEAFF,TGCGCCAGCAGCCCTACGAGGAACACTGAAGCTTTCTTT
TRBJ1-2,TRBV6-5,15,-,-,CASSYSGAQGYGYTF,TGTGCCAGCAGTTACTCAGGGGCCCAAGGCTATGGCTACACCTTC
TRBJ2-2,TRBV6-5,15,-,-,CASSYSQMNTGELFF,TGTGCCAGCAGTTACTCCCAGATGAACACCGGGGAGCTGTTTTTT
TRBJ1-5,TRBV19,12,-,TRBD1,CAGGLGNQPQHF,TGTGCAGGGGGCTTAGGAAATCAGCCCCAGCATTTT
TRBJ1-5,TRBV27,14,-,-,CASSPPGSGQPQHF,TGTGCCAGCAGCCCCCCAGGGTCCGGTCAGCCCCAGCATTTT
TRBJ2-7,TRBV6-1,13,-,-,CASSERLSYEQYF,TGTGCCAGCAGTGAAAGGCTATCCTACGAGCAGTACTTC
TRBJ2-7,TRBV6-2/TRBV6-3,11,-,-,CASSRSGEQYF,TGTGCCAGCAGCCGTTCGGGCGAGCAGTACTTC
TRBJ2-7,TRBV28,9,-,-,CARSGEQYF,TGTGCCAGGTCGGGCGAGCAGTACTTC
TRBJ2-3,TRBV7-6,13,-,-,CASSQQGGDTQYF,TGTGCCAGCAGCCAGCAGGGAGGAGATACGCAGTATTTT